This T cell receptor (beta chain) was sequenced during a study of PD-L1 blockade in urothelial cancer. Using immunoSEQ multiplex PCR, the repertoire was profiled, and TCRdb retains in-frame clones only, with some absent. Altogether some 53,000 clones are present, about 75% being singletons, with the ten largest covering over 4%. CDR1 is SEHNR and CDR2 is FQNEAQ in the germline V gene (reference sequence). Trimming stripped 1 base from V and 5 bases from J, with 14 bases between. The CDR3 covers 15 residues. The time point is: pretreatment peripheral blood. This clone appeared many times. The material sequenced was PBMCs, taken around atezolizumab (anti-PD-L1) treatment. The rearrangement joins TRBV7-9 to TRBJ2-5; D is possibly TRBD2 (6 bases). The source of this sequence is an older man with urothelial cancer. CDR3 DNA sequence: TGTGCCAGCAGCTTAGGGGGACTCTCCAAGGAGACCCAGTACTTC. It is translated as CASSLGGLSKETQYF.